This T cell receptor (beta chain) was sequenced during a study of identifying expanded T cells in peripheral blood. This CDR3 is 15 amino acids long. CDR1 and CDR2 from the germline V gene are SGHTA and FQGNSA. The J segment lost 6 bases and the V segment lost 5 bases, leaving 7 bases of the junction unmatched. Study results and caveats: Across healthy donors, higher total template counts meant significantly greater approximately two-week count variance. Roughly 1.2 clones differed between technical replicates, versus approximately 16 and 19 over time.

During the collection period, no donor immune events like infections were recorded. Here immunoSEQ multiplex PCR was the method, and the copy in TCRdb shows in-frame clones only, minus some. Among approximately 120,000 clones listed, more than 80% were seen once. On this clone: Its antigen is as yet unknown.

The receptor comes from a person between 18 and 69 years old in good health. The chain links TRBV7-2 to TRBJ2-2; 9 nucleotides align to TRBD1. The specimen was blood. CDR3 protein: CASSPRQGGAGELFF. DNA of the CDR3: TGTGCCAGCAGCCCTAGACAGGGGGGAGCCGGGGAGCTGTTTTTT.